Listed below are T cell receptor beta chains from one sample, sequenced in a study of CD4 T cells in relation to SARS-CoV-2 and coronaviruses. Their antigens remain unidentified. Data came from immunoSEQ multiplex PCR; TCRdb stores just in-frame clones and leaves some out. The top ten clones hold 18% of a sample with about 26,000 clones, roughly 76% of them seen once. Sequenced input: CD4+ T cells from PBMCs, cultured in vitro. These TCRs come from a human donor in good health. Each CDR3 is given with its conserved first and last residue. A D gene is named only where the DNA matches it firmly. Size is stated for part of the rows, as once, few or many counts, or as a class when the clone is expanded.

TRBV14,TRBJ2-2,.,.,CASSQGLANTGELFF,TGTGCCAGCAGCCAAGGACTCGCGAACACCGGGGAGCTGTTTTTT
TRBV28,TRBJ1-1,.,.,CASSLNPLGAFF,TGTGCCAGCAGTTTAAACCCTCTGGGGGCTTTCTTT
TRBV7-2,TRBJ1-6,.,.,CASSARQPYNSPLHF,TGTGCCAGCAGCGCCCGACAGCCCTATAATTCACCCCTCCACTTT
TRBV6-5,TRBJ2-1,.,.,CASREGRQVFYEQFF,TGTGCCAGCAGGGAGGGCCGCCAAGTTTTCTATGAGCAGTTCTTC
TRBV7-6,TRBJ1-5,.,.,CASSPKTGYPNQPQHF,TGTGCCAGCAGCCCAAAGACAGGCTACCCCAATCAGCCCCAGCATTTT
TRBV5-4,TRBJ1-1,.,.,CASSLGEGRTEAFF,TGTGCCAGCAGCTTGGGTGAAGGGAGGACTGAAGCTTTCTTT
TRBV6-5,TRBJ2-1,.,.,CASSYHTIDNEQFF,TGTGCCAGCAGTTACCACACGATCGACAATGAGCAGTTCTTC
TRBV2,TRBJ2-4,.,.,CASRGAVAYKNIQYF,TGTGCCAGCAGAGGCGCCGTGGCCTACAAAAACATTCAGTACTTC
TRBV5-6,TRBJ1-1,TRBD1,.,CASSHDRVAEAFF,TGTGCCAGCAGCCATGACAGGGTGGCTGAAGCTTTCTTT
TRBV6-6,TRBJ1-1,.,.,CASRVSRADDEAFF,TGTGCCAGCAGGGTGAGCCGGGCCGACGATGAAGCTTTCTTT
TRBV10-2,TRBJ1-6,.,.,CASSEVRGSLSGPLHF,TGCGCCAGCAGTGAGGTGCGAGGAAGCCTGAGTGGGCCCCTCCACTTT
TRBV2,TRBJ1-6,.,.,CASNPRHNSPLHF,TGTGCCAGCAACCCACGACATAATTCACCCCTCCACTTT
TRBV6-2/TRBV6-3,TRBJ2-3,TRBD2,.,CASSRRLAGITDTQYF,TGTGCCAGCAGCCGGCGACTAGCGGGGATCACAGATACGCAGTATTTT
TRBV29-1,TRBJ2-3,TRBD2,once,CSVSTSGSTDTQYF,TGCAGCGTCTCGACTAGCGGGAGCACAGATACGCAGTATTTT
TRBV7-3,TRBJ2-1,TRBD2,few,CASSLGSGGSFNEQFF,TGTGCCAGCAGCTTAGGGTCCGGCGGGAGTTTTAATGAGCAGTTCTTC
TRBV5-1,TRBJ2-2,TRBD2,.,CASSTPGLASRELFF,TGCGCCAGCAGCACACCGGGACTAGCTTCCCGGGAGCTGTTTTTT
TRBV5-5,TRBJ1-2,TRBD1,.,CASSLPGQGILDYTF,TGTGCCAGCAGCTTGCCGGGACAGGGGATTCTTGACTACACCTTC
TRBV5-6,TRBJ2-7,.,.,CASSLTGHYEQYF,TGTGCCAGCAGCTTGACCGGACACTACGAGCAGTACTTC
TRBV20-1,TRBJ1-1,.,.,CSARGVLEAFF,TGCAGTGCTAGGGGAGTTCTTGAAGCTTTCTTT
TRBV9,TRBJ1-3,.,.,CASSEGDWFGNTIYF,TGTGCCAGCAGCGAGGGGGACTGGTTTGGAAACACCATATATTTT
TRBV19,TRBJ2-1,.,once,CASSSQGGEQFF,TGTGCCAGTAGTTCGCAGGGGGGTGAGCAGTTCTTC
TRBV2,TRBJ1-6,TRBD1,few,CASSGDRGRDNSPLHF,TGTGCCAGCAGTGGGGACAGGGGTCGGGATAATTCACCCCTCCACTTT
TRBV6-1,TRBJ2-1,TRBD2,.,CASSGAGTSGGYNEQFF,TGTGCCAGCAGTGGGGCCGGGACTAGCGGGGGATACAATGAGCAGTTCTTC
TRBV2,TRBJ1-3,.,.,CASSEAISGNTIYF,TGTGCCAGCAGTGAAGCTATCTCTGGAAACACCATATATTTT
TRBV7-2,TRBJ1-1,.,.,CASSKTLREAFF,TGTGCCAGCAGCAAGACTCTCCGAGAAGCTTTCTTT
TRBV9,TRBJ2-1,TRBD2,.,CASSVGAGGLNEQFF,TGTGCCAGCAGCGTAGGGGCGGGAGGGTTAAATGAGCAGTTCTTC
TRBV9,TRBJ2-3,TRBD2,.,CASSAWTSGESTDTQYF,TGTGCCAGCAGCGCCTGGACTAGCGGGGAGAGCACAGATACGCAGTATTTT
TRBV27,TRBJ1-1,.,.,CASSPWTENTEAFF,TGTGCCAGCAGTCCTTGGACAGAGAACACTGAAGCTTTCTTT
TRBV6-5,TRBJ1-3,.,.,CASRYSSGNTIYF,TGTGCCAGCAGGTATAGCTCTGGAAACACCATATATTTT
TRBV3-1/TRBV3-2,TRBJ2-2,.,.,CASSQVPNTGELFF,TGTGCCAGCAGCCAAGTGCCGAACACCGGGGAGCTGTTTTTT
TRBV5-5,TRBJ2-5,TRBD1,.,CASTQPYSRGRETQYF,TGTGCCAGCACCCAGCCCTATAGCAGGGGGCGGGAGACCCAGTACTTC
TRBV19,TRBJ1-5,.,.,CARAAGNQPQHF,TGTGCCAGGGCCGCGGGCAATCAGCCCCAGCATTTT
TRBV2,TRBJ1-2,.,few,CASSEGQHYGYTF,TGTGCCAGCAGTGAAGGGCAGCACTATGGCTACACCTTC
TRBV20-1,TRBJ1-1,TRBD1,few,CSASFRDSGDTEAFF,TGCAGTGCTAGTTTCCGGGACAGCGGTGACACTGAAGCTTTCTTT
TRBV5-4,TRBJ2-7,TRBD1,.,CASSLKGQRYEQYF,TGTGCCAGCAGCTTGAAGGGACAGCGATACGAGCAGTACTTC
TRBV9,TRBJ1-2,.,.,CASSVGRPYGYTF,TGTGCCAGCAGCGTCGGACGGCCCTATGGCTACACCTTC
TRBV11-2,TRBJ1-1,.,once,CASSLAGGREAFF,TGTGCCAGCAGCTTAGCGGGGGGCCGTGAAGCTTTCTTT
TRBV6-2/TRBV6-3,TRBJ2-3,TRBD2,.,CASSYASGRTGGTTDTQYF,TGTGCCAGCAGTTACGCTAGCGGGAGAACCGGGGGAACCACAGATACGCAGTATTTT
TRBV5-8,TRBJ1-6,TRBD1,.,CASSSGTEFFNSPLHF,TGTGCCAGCAGCTCCGGGACAGAATTCTTTAATTCACCCCTCCACTTT
TRBV9,TRBJ2-1,TRBD1,.,CASSPRGTGGSVKQFF,TGTGCCAGCAGCCCGAGGGGGACAGGGGGCTCTGTCAAGCAGTTCTTC
TRBV19,TRBJ2-2,TRBD1,.,CASSIVTGETGELFF,TGTGCCAGTAGTATCGTGACAGGGGAAACCGGGGAGCTGTTTTTT
TRBV6-2/TRBV6-3,TRBJ1-5,TRBD1,few,CASSPVGDSQPQHF,TGTGCCAGCAGTCCAGTGGGGGACAGTCAGCCCCAGCATTTT
TRBV6-2/TRBV6-3,TRBJ1-2,TRBD1,.,CASSPTSGTAGNYGYTF,TGTGCCAGCAGCCCCACCTCCGGGACAGCCGGCAACTATGGCTACACCTTC
TRBV6-2/TRBV6-3,TRBJ2-3,TRBD2,.,CASSYAGLAGRTDTQYF,TGTGCCAGCAGTTACGCTGGGCTAGCGGGCCGCACAGATACGCAGTATTTT
TRBV3-1/TRBV3-2,TRBJ2-2,TRBD1,few,CASRTGLTGELFF,TGTGCCAGCCGGACAGGGTTAACCGGGGAGCTGTTTTTT
TRBV5-4,TRBJ2-2,.,.,CASSHPDTGELFF,TGTGCCAGCAGTCACCCTGACACCGGGGAGCTGTTTTTT
TRBV28,TRBJ1-6,.,.,CASSPSSSYNSPLHF,TGTGCCAGCAGTCCTTCGAGCTCCTATAATTCACCCCTCCACTTT
TRBV7-7,TRBJ2-3,.,.,CASSRLGAEDTQYF,TGTGCTAGCAGCCGACTTGGGGCAGAAGATACGCAGTATTTT
TRBV30,TRBJ2-7,TRBD1,.,CAWSVRGQGGEQYF,TGTGCCTGGAGTGTAAGGGGACAGGGGGGTGAGCAGTACTTC
TRBV5-6,TRBJ2-7,TRBD1,once,CASSFPNPGQGYEQYF,TGTGCCAGCAGCTTTCCAAACCCGGGACAGGGCTACGAGCAGTACTTC
TRBV3-1/TRBV3-2,TRBJ2-5,TRBD2,.,CASSPRTSGTGETQYF,TGTGCCAGCAGCCCTCGGACTAGCGGGACGGGGGAGACCCAGTACTTC
TRBV30,TRBJ2-7,TRBD1,few,CAWSVLDRGYEQYF,TGTGCCTGGAGTGTACTGGACAGGGGGTACGAGCAGTACTTC
TRBV3-1/TRBV3-2,TRBJ2-7,TRBD2,.,CASSRDSSGGYYEQYF,TGTGCCAGCAGCCGAGACTCTAGCGGGGGGTATTACGAGCAGTACTTC
TRBV9,TRBJ1-1,.,.,CASTKNNVEAEAFF,TGTGCCAGCACTAAAAACAATGTGGAGGCTGAAGCTTTCTTT
TRBV25-1,TRBJ1-3,TRBD1,.,CASSAHDRGSGNTIYF,TGTGCCAGCAGTGCCCACGACAGGGGCTCTGGAAACACCATATATTTT